This T cell receptor (beta chain) is drawn from a study of cytomegalovirus exposure and HLA in healthy donors. Overall study findings and caveats: Sequencing likely caused a cluster of highly shared sequence variants. The study put 150 to 200 TCR beta chains on its list as cytomegalovirus-associated.

The germline V and J ends were trimmed by 6 bases and 2 bases, with 12 bases remaining between them. Looked up from germline, CDR1 is SEHNR and CDR2 is FQNEAQ (reference sequence). The CDR3 has 14 residues. A few counts support this clone. Antigen specificity is unknown. Primers included in the PCR were 60 Vbeta and 13 Jbeta primers. Only in-frame clones appear in the TCRdb table, and some are missing; sequencing was by immunoSEQ multiplex PCR. The sample contains about 200,000 clones, around 81% of which appear only once. This clonotype was sampled from a man younger than 35 in good health and CMV-seronegative. Sequenced material: PBMCs. V and J are TRBV7-9 and TRBJ2-3; perhaps TRBD1 as D (6 bases). CDR3 protein: CASRSDRNTDTQYF. The CDR3 DNA sequence: TGTGCCAGCAGATCGGACAGAAACACAGATACGCAGTATTTT.